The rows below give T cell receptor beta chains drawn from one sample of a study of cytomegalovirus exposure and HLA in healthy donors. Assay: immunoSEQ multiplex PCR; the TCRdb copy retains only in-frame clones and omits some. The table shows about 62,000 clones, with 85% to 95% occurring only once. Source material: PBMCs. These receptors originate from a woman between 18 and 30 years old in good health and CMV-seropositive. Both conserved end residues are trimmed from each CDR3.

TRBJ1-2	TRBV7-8	ASSLDLAGYT
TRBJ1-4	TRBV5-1	ASSLAAGTNEKLF
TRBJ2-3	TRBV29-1	SVVLGASGTDTQY
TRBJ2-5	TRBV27	ASKVRDISTETQY
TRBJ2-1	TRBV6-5	ASIASGAYNEQF
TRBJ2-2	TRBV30	AWSVMAGSGELF
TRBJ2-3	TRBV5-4	ASSFPTGHYTQY
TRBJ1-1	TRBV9	ASSVEGTGNTEAF
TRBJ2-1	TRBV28	ASSWGTSGEQF
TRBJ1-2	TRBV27	ASSTVSRGYGYT
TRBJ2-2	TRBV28	ASTIAGGIGGELF
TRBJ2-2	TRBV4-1	ASSQPRSTENTGELF
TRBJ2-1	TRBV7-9	ASSPRLAGRDEQF
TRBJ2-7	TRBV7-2	ASSLDPGQGY
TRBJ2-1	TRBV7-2	ASTFWSGGGNEQF
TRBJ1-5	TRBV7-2	ASSRQRAGGNQPQH
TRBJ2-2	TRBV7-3	ASSSGGTVRNTGELF
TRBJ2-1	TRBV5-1	ASSSRSRSSPLYNEQF
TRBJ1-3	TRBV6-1	ASSPDRGSRNTIY
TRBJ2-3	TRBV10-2	ASSYTSGGTDTQY
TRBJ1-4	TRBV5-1	ASSLEAGVNEKLF
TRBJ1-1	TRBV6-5	ASRSSGLTEAF
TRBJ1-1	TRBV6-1	ASRLQSMNTEAF
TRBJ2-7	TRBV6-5	ASRTRQGTREQY
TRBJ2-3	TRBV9	ASSARPGGSTDTQY
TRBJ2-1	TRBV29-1	SVTGQGAEQF
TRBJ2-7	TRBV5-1	ASSLASTSGLYEQY
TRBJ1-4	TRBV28	ASSSDTNHEKLF